A selection of T cell receptor beta chains follows, all from one sample in a study of blood T cells in healthy people across ages. TCRdb fed the 5' RACE reads into MiXCR, producing one record per CDR3 protein. The sample includes about 1.8 million distinct CDR3 sequences, just under 50% of them seen just once. Input material: blood. These receptors were collected from a woman between 40 and 50 years old in good health. Each CDR3 is given with its conserved first and last residue. The D gene is left open where the match is weak. Expanded clones get a size class; other rows say once, few or many, or leave the size out.

V gene: TRBV5-1
clone size: few
D gene: -
J gene: TRBJ2-3
CDR3 DNA: TGCGCCAGCAGCTTGAGTCAGGAGTTTGATACGCAGTATTTT
CDR3 protein: CASSLSQEFDTQYF

V gene: TRBV27
clone size: -
D gene: TRBD2
J gene: TRBJ2-5
CDR3 DNA: TGTGCCAGCCACTTATCGGGCGGGGGGGGCGAGACCCAGTACTTC
CDR3 protein: CASHLSGGGGETQYF

V gene: TRBV27
clone size: -
D gene: -
J gene: TRBJ2-1
CDR3 DNA: TGTGCCAGCAGTTACTTCCTATACCGGGACACGCCACCCAATGAGCAGTTCTTC
CDR3 protein: CASSYFLYRDTPPNEQFF

V gene: TRBV7-2
clone size: -
D gene: -
J gene: TRBJ2-1
CDR3 DNA: TGTGCCAGCAGCGTAAGCTCTCCCGGAGAGACCCAGTTCTTC
CDR3 protein: CASSVSSPGETQFF

V gene: TRBV4-3
clone size: -
D gene: -
J gene: TRBJ1-4
CDR3 DNA: TGCGCCAGCAGCCAAGTAGAAAAGGACAGTACTAATGAAAAACTGTTTTTT
CDR3 protein: CASSQVEKDSTNEKLFF

V gene: TRBV7-9
clone size: -
D gene: -
J gene: TRBJ1-2
CDR3 DNA: TGTGCCAGCGCTGGGACCCGCTATGGCTACACCTTC
CDR3 protein: CASAGTRYGYTF

V gene: TRBV5-8
clone size: -
D gene: -
J gene: TRBJ2-1
CDR3 DNA: TGTGCCAGCAGCTTGCACCGCAGGGCAGTATCCTACAATGAGCAGTTCTTC
CDR3 protein: CASSLHRRAVSYNEQFF

V gene: TRBV27
clone size: -
D gene: -
J gene: TRBJ1-2
CDR3 DNA: TGTGCCAGCAGGACCGGGCCAGGGAATGGCTACACCTTC
CDR3 protein: CASRTGPGNGYTF

V gene: TRBV29-1
clone size: -
D gene: -
J gene: TRBJ2-4
CDR3 DNA: TGCAGCGTTGGGGCAGCCAAAAACATTCAGTACTTC
CDR3 protein: CSVGAAKNIQYF

V gene: TRBV7-2
clone size: -
D gene: -
J gene: TRBJ2-5
CDR3 DNA: TGTGCCAACAGCTTTGCCACGATCGGGGGGCCACAAGAGACCCAGTACTTC
CDR3 protein: CANSFATIGGPQETQYF

V gene: TRBV7-6
clone size: -
D gene: TRBD1
J gene: TRBJ2-7
CDR3 DNA: TGTGCCAGCAGCCTATCCGGCAGGGGGTACTACGAGCAGTACTTC
CDR3 protein: CASSLSGRGYYEQYF

V gene: TRBV12-3/TRBV12-4
clone size: -
D gene: -
J gene: TRBJ2-1
CDR3 DNA: TGTGCCAGCGTTGGAGGGTTCATCAATGAGCAGTTCTTC
CDR3 protein: CASVGGFINEQFF

V gene: TRBV9
clone size: -
D gene: TRBD2
J gene: TRBJ2-1
CDR3 DNA: TGTGCCAGCAGCGTAGGCCCCGGAGGTAGCGGGGGGGGTGAGCAGTTCTTC
CDR3 protein: CASSVGPGGSGGGEQFF

V gene: TRBV27
clone size: -
D gene: -
J gene: TRBJ1-5
CDR3 DNA: TGTGCCAGCAGCAATAAGTGGGGGGGCGCGAGCAATCAGCCCCAGCATTTT
CDR3 protein: CASSNKWGGASNQPQHF

V gene: TRBV6-2/TRBV6-3
clone size: once
D gene: TRBD2
J gene: TRBJ2-5
CDR3 DNA: TGTGCCAGCATTTATGGGACTAGCAGGACCCAGTACTTC
CDR3 protein: CASIYGTSRTQYF

V gene: TRBV12-3/TRBV12-4
clone size: many
D gene: -
J gene: TRBJ2-3
CDR3 DNA: TGTGCCAGCAGCTTCGCGGGGAGCACAGATACGCAGTATTTT
CDR3 protein: CASSFAGSTDTQYF

V gene: TRBV20-1
clone size: few
D gene: TRBD2
J gene: TRBJ2-7
CDR3 DNA: TGCAGTGCTAGATCCGGGACTAGCCTTGGGTACGAGCAGTACTTC
CDR3 protein: CSARSGTSLGYEQYF

V gene: TRBV20-1
clone size: -
D gene: -
J gene: TRBJ2-5
CDR3 DNA: TGCAGTGCTAGAGATCTCGTGGGATTAGAGACCCAGTACTTC
CDR3 protein: CSARDLVGLETQYF

V gene: TRBV12-3/TRBV12-4
clone size: -
D gene: TRBD1
J gene: TRBJ2-3
CDR3 DNA: TGTGCCAGCCAGGGACAGCACACAGATACGCAGTATTTT
CDR3 protein: CASQGQHTDTQYF

V gene: TRBV4-2
clone size: -
D gene: -
J gene: TRBJ2-3
CDR3 DNA: TGTGCCAGCAGCCAAGAGCCGCCCCCTAGCACAGATACGCAGTATTTT
CDR3 protein: CASSQEPPPSTDTQYF

V gene: TRBV11-2
clone size: -
D gene: TRBD1
J gene: TRBJ1-5
CDR3 DNA: TGTGCCAGCAGCTTAGACAGGGGGAGCCGGCCCCAGCATTTT
CDR3 protein: CASSLDRGSRPQHF

V gene: TRBV28
clone size: -
D gene: -
J gene: TRBJ2-7
CDR3 DNA: TGTGCCAGCACTAAAACAGGTTTCTCCTACGAGCAGTACTTC
CDR3 protein: CASTKTGFSYEQYF

V gene: TRBV7-2
clone size: few
D gene: -
J gene: TRBJ2-7
CDR3 DNA: TGTGCCAGCAGCTTAGTTGGGGCGCTCAGCGAGCAGTACTTC
CDR3 protein: CASSLVGALSEQYF

V gene: TRBV10-3
clone size: few
D gene: -
J gene: TRBJ2-7
CDR3 DNA: TGTGCCATCAGCCGCCGTGACGCCTACGAGCAGTACTTC
CDR3 protein: CAISRRDAYEQYF

V gene: TRBV28
clone size: -
D gene: -
J gene: TRBJ2-1
CDR3 DNA: TGTGCCAGCAGTTTCGCCGGTAGAGATGAGCAGTTCTTC
CDR3 protein: CASSFAGRDEQFF

V gene: TRBV7-9
clone size: -
D gene: TRBD1
J gene: TRBJ1-1
CDR3 DNA: TGTGCCAGCAGCTTTCTGATCAGGAGGGGGCAGTTGAACACTGAAGCTTTCTTT
CDR3 protein: CASSFLIRRGQLNTEAFF

V gene: TRBV7-8
clone size: few
D gene: -
J gene: TRBJ1-4
CDR3 DNA: TGTGCCAGCAGCTTAATCGGCACCCTTAATGAAAAACTGTTTTTT
CDR3 protein: CASSLIGTLNEKLFF

V gene: TRBV12-3/TRBV12-4
clone size: few
D gene: TRBD1
J gene: TRBJ1-5
CDR3 DNA: TGTGCCAGCAGTTTAGATCTCGGGACAGTCAATCAGCCCCAGCATTTT
CDR3 protein: CASSLDLGTVNQPQHF

V gene: TRBV6-5
clone size: -
D gene: TRBD2
J gene: TRBJ2-1
CDR3 DNA: TGTGCCAGCAGTAACCTCCCCTCGAGTAGCGGGGTCTACAATGAGCAGTTCTTC
CDR3 protein: CASSNLPSSSGVYNEQFF

V gene: TRBV6-1
clone size: few
D gene: -
J gene: TRBJ2-7
CDR3 DNA: TGTGCCAGCAGTGAAGATTGGGGAAGAAGCGAGCAGTACTTC
CDR3 protein: CASSEDWGRSEQYF

V gene: TRBV5-1
clone size: -
D gene: TRBD1
J gene: TRBJ2-7
CDR3 DNA: TGCGCCAGCAGTGCTGCGGCCGGGACAGGGAGCCACGAGCAGTACTTC
CDR3 protein: CASSAAAGTGSHEQYF

V gene: TRBV7-2
clone size: -
D gene: TRBD2
J gene: TRBJ2-5
CDR3 DNA: TGTGCCAGCAGCCCACTAGCGGGGGGCCACGTAGAGACCCAGTACTTC
CDR3 protein: CASSPLAGGHVETQYF

V gene: TRBV9
clone size: -
D gene: -
J gene: TRBJ2-3
CDR3 DNA: TGTGCCAGCAGCGTAGTGGAGAATACGCAGTATTTT
CDR3 protein: CASSVVENTQYF

V gene: TRBV7-3
clone size: -
D gene: TRBD1
J gene: TRBJ1-6
CDR3 DNA: TGTGCCAGCAGCTTAGTCGGATCTGCTCCGGGACAGGGTGGGGGTAATTCACCCCTCCACTTT
CDR3 protein: CASSLVGSAPGQGGGNSPLHF

V gene: TRBV5-5
clone size: -
D gene: -
J gene: TRBJ2-7
CDR3 DNA: TGTGCCAGCAGCTTGGCGGGCAGGGGGGAAAACGAGCAGTACTTC
CDR3 protein: CASSLAGRGENEQYF

V gene: TRBV7-9
clone size: -
D gene: -
J gene: TRBJ2-1
CDR3 DNA: TGTGCCAGCGATCGAGGGCAGTACAATGAGCAGTTCTTC
CDR3 protein: CASDRGQYNEQFF

V gene: TRBV12-3/TRBV12-4
clone size: few
D gene: TRBD1
J gene: TRBJ2-3
CDR3 DNA: TGTGCCAGCAGCTCGGGGACAGCGAACACAGATACGCAGTATTTT
CDR3 protein: CASSSGTANTDTQYF

V gene: TRBV20-1
clone size: -
D gene: -
J gene: TRBJ1-1
CDR3 DNA: TGCAGTGCTAGAGCAGATACCAACACTGAAGCTTTCTTT
CDR3 protein: CSARADTNTEAFF

V gene: TRBV11-2
clone size: -
D gene: TRBD2
J gene: TRBJ2-3
CDR3 DNA: TGTGCCAGCAGTTTATGGGGCAGCGGGGGTACCACAGATACGCAGTATTTT
CDR3 protein: CASSLWGSGGTTDTQYF

V gene: TRBV12-3/TRBV12-4
clone size: -
D gene: TRBD2
J gene: TRBJ2-3
CDR3 DNA: TGTGCCAGCACACGGGGGGGGGTCACAGATACGCAGTATTTT
CDR3 protein: CASTRGGVTDTQYF

V gene: TRBV28
clone size: few
D gene: -
J gene: TRBJ1-4
CDR3 DNA: TGTGCCAGCAGTTTCCCTAATGAAAAACTGTTTTTT
CDR3 protein: CASSFPNEKLFF

V gene: TRBV4-1
clone size: few
D gene: -
J gene: TRBJ1-1
CDR3 DNA: TGCGCCAGCAGCCAAAGCGGATCACAGAACACTGAAGCTTTCTTT
CDR3 protein: CASSQSGSQNTEAFF

V gene: TRBV20-1
clone size: -
D gene: -
J gene: TRBJ1-2
CDR3 DNA: TGCAGTGCTAGTAATAGGAGGCAGGGTGGCGGCTACACCTTC
CDR3 protein: CSASNRRQGGGYTF

V gene: TRBV13
clone size: -
D gene: -
J gene: TRBJ1-1
CDR3 DNA: TGTGCCAGCAGCTTATATGCGGTAAAACAGGGCCTTAACATGAACACTGAAGCTTTCTTT
CDR3 protein: CASSLYAVKQGLNMNTEAFF

V gene: TRBV7-2
clone size: few
D gene: -
J gene: TRBJ1-6
CDR3 DNA: TGTGCCAGCGGAAGTGACAGACTCCTCCACTTT
CDR3 protein: CASGSDRLLHF

V gene: TRBV7-2
clone size: -
D gene: TRBD1
J gene: TRBJ2-3
CDR3 DNA: TGTGCCAGCAGCTTAGCCGGGACAGGGAAAGATACGCAGTATTTT
CDR3 protein: CASSLAGTGKDTQYF

V gene: TRBV5-1
clone size: -
D gene: -
J gene: TRBJ2-5
CDR3 DNA: TGCGCCAGCAGCTTGGCGGGTCCCTACGTTGAGCAGTACTTC
CDR3 protein: CASSLAGPYVEQYF

V gene: TRBV14
clone size: few
D gene: -
J gene: TRBJ2-1
CDR3 DNA: TGTGCCAGCAGCCAGATGGGCAGCTCCTACAATGAGCAGTTCTTC
CDR3 protein: CASSQMGSSYNEQFF

V gene: TRBV27
clone size: -
D gene: TRBD2
J gene: TRBJ2-1
CDR3 DNA: TGTGCCAGCAGGCTAGCGGGGATTGGGGCAAATTACAATGAGCAGTTCTTC
CDR3 protein: CASRLAGIGANYNEQFF

V gene: TRBV27
clone size: few
D gene: -
J gene: TRBJ2-4
CDR3 DNA: TGTGCCAGCAGCCCAGACAAGGGGATGGAAAACATTCAGTACTTC
CDR3 protein: CASSPDKGMENIQYF

V gene: TRBV5-1
clone size: few
D gene: TRBD1
J gene: TRBJ2-5
CDR3 DNA: TGCGCCAGCAGCCCGGGACAGTCCAAAGAGACCCAGTACTTC
CDR3 protein: CASSPGQSKETQYF

V gene: TRBV9
clone size: -
D gene: -
J gene: TRBJ1-2
CDR3 DNA: TGTGCCAGCAGCGTAGATTGGGGAGCGAACTATGGCTACACCTTC
CDR3 protein: CASSVDWGANYGYTF

V gene: TRBV6-2/TRBV6-3
clone size: -
D gene: TRBD1
J gene: TRBJ2-4
CDR3 DNA: TGTGCCAGCAGTTACGAGGGACAGCGTCTAGCCAAAAACATTCAGTACTTC
CDR3 protein: CASSYEGQRLAKNIQYF

V gene: TRBV5-1
clone size: -
D gene: -
J gene: TRBJ2-1
CDR3 DNA: TGCGCCAGCAGCTTGGTTTCTCCAGGGAACAATGAGCAGTTCTTC
CDR3 protein: CASSLVSPGNNEQFF